Described below is a single TCR beta chain sequence and its context. Germline and junction disagree at one end, which may indicate a read error. The germline CDR1 and CDR2 sequences are SSHAT and FNYEAQ (reference sequence). This CDR3 is 14 amino acids long. This sample stems from a study of shared clonotypes between healthy human individuals. Study-level background: CD4 naive and CD4 memory each took three plates per donor, while CD8 naive took two and CD8 memory one.

Measured with immunoSEQ multiplex PCR; TCRdb has only the in-frame clones, and not every one. The data hold about 2.4 million clones, with roughly nine tenths observed a single time. Sequencing used naive CD4+ T cells sorted from blood. Subset reported: CD45RA+ positively selected. This chain links TRBV7-7 with TRBJ2-1; 8 bases match TRBD1. The sequence was obtained from a man between 18 and 35 years old in good health. CDR3 region: CASSSGGTYNEQFF. CDR3 bases: TGTGCTAGCAGCTCAGGGGGCACCTACAATGAGCAGTTCTTC.